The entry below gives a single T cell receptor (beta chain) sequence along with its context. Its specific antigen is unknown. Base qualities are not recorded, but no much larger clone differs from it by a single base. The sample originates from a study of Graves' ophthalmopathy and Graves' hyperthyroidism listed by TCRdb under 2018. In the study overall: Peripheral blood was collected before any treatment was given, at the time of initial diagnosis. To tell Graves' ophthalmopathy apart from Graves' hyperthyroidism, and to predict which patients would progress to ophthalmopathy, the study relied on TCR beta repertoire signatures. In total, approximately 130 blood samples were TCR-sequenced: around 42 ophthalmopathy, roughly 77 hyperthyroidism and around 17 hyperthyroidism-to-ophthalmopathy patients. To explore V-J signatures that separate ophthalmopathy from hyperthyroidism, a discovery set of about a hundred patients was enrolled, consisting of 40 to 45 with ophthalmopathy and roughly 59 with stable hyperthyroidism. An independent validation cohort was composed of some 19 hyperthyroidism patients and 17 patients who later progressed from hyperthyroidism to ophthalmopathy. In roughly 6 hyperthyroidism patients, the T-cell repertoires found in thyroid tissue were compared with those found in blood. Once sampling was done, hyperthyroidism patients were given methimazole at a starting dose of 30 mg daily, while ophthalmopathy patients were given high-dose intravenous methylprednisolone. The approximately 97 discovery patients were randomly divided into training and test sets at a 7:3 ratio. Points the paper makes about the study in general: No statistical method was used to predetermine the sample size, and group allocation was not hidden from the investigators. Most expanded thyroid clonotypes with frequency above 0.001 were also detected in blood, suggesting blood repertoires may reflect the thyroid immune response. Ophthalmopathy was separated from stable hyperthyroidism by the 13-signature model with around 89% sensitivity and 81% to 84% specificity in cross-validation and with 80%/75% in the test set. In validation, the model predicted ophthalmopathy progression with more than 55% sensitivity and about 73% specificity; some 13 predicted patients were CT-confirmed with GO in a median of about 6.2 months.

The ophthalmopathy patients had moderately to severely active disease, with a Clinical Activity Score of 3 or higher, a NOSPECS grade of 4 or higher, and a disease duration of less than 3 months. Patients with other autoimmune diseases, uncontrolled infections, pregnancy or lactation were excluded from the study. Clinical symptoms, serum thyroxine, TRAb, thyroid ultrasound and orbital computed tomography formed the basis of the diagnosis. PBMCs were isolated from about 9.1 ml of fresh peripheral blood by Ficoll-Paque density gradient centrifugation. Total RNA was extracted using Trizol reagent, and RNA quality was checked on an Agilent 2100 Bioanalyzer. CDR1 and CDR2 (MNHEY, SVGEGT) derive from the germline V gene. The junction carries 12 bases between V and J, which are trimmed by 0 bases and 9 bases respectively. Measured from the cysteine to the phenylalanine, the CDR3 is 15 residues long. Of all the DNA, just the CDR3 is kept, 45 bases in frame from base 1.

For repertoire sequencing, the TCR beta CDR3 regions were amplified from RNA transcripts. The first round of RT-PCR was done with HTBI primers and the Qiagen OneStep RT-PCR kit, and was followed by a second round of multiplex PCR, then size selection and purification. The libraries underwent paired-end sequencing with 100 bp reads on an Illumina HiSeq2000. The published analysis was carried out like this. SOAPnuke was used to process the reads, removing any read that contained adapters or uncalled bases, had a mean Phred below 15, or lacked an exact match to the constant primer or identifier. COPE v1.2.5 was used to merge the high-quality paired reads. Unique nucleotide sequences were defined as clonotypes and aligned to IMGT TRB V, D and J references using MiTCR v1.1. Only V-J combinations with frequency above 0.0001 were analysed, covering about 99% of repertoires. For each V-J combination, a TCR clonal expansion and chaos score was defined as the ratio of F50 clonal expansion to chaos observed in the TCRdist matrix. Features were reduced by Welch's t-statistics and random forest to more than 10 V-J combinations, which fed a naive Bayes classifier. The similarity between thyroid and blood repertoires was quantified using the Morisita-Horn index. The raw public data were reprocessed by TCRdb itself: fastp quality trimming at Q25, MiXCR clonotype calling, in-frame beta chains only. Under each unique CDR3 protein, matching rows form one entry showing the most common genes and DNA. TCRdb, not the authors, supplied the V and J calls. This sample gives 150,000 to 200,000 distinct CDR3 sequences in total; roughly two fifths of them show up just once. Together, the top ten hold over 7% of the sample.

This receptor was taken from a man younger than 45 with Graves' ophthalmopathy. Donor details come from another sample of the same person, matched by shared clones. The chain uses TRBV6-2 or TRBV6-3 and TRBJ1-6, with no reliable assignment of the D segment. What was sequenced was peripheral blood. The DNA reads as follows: TGTGCCAGCAGTTACTCGATTGTGGTGTCTTCACCCCTCCACTTT. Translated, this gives CASSYSIVVSSPLHF.